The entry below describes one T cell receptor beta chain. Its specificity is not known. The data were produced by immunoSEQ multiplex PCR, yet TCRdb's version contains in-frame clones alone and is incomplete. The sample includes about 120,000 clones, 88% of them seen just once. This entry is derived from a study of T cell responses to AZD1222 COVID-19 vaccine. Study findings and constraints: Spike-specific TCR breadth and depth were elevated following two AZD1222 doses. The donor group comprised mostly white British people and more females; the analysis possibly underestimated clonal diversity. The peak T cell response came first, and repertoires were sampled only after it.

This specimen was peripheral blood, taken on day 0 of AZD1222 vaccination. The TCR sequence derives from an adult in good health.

In nucleotides, the CDR3 is TGTGCCAGCAGCGTAGGCCGGCTCAATGAGCAGTTCTTC. Translating it yields CASSVGRLNEQFF. The gene calls are TRBV9 and TRBJ2-1; D gene uncertain. V shed 0 bases and J shed 6 bases, with 7 bases lying between them. Germline CDR1 SGDLS, CDR2 YYNGEE. There are 13 residues in the CDR3.